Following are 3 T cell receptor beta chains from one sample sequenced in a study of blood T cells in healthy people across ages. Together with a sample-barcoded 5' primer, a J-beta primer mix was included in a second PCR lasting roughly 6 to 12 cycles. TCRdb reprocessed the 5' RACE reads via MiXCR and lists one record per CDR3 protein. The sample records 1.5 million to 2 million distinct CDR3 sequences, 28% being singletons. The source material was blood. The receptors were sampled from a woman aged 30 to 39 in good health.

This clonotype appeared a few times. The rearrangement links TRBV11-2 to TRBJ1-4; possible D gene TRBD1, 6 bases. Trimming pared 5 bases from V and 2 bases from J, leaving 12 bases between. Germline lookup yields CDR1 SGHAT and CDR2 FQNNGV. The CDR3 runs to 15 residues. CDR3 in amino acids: CASSRGGVTNEKLFF. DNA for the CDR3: TGTGCCAGCAGCCGAGGGGGAGTTACTAATGAAAAACTGTTTTTT.

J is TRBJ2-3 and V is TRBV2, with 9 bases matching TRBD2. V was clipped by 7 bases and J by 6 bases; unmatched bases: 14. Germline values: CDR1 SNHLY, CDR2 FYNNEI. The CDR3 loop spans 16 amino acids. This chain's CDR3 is CASKSPSGVVGDTQYF. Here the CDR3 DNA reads TGTGCCAGCAAGAGCCCTAGCGGGGTCGTTGGTGATACGCAGTATTTT.

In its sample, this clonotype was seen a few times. The CDR3 is CASSPGASGSPSSYNEQFF. The CDR3 DNA reads TGTGCCAGCAGTCCCGGGGCTAGCGGGAGCCCCAGCTCCTACAATGAGCAGTTCTTC. This sequence joins TRBV27 and TRBJ2-1, with 10 bases lining up with TRBD2. This CDR3 is 19 amino acids long. Germline CDR1 reads MNHEY; CDR2 reads SMNVEV (reference sequence). V lost 5 bases to trimming and J lost 0 bases; unmatched junction nucleotides: 13.